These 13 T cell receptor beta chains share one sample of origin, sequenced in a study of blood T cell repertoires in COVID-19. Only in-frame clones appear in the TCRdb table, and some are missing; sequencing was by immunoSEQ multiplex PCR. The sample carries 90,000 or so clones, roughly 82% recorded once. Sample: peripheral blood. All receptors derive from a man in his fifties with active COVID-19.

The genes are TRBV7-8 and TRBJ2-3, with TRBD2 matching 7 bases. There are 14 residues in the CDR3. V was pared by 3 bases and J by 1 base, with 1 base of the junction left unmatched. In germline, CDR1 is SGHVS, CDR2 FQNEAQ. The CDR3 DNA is TGTGCCAGCAGCTTTCGGGGGGGCACAGATACGCAGTATTTT. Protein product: CASSFRGGTDTQYF.

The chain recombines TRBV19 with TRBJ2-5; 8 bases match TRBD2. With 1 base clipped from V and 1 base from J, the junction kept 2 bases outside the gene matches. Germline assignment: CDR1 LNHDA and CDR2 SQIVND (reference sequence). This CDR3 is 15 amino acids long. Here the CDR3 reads CASSIGTSGQETQYF. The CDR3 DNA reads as TGTGCCAGTAGTATAGGAACTAGCGGCCAAGAGACCCAGTACTTC.

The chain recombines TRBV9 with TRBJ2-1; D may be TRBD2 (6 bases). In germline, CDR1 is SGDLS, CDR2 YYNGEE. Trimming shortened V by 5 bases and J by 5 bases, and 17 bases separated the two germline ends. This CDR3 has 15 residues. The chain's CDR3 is CASSPLAPPHNEQFF. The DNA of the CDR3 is TGTGCCAGCAGTCCCCTAGCGCCCCCCCACAATGAGCAGTTCTTC.

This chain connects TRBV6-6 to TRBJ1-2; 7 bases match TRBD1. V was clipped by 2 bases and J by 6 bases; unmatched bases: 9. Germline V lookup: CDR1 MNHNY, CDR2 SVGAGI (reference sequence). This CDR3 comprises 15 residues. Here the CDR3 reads CASSYLLGGGDGYTF. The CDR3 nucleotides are TGTGCCAGCAGTTACCTCTTAGGAGGGGGCGATGGCTACACCTTC.

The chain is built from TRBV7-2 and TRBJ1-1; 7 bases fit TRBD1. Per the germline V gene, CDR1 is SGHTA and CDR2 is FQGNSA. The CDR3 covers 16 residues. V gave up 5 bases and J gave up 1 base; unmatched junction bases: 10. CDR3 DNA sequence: TGTGCCAGCAGCCTGCATCGGACAGGATCGAACACTGAAGCTTTCTTT. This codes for CASSLHRTGSNTEAFF.

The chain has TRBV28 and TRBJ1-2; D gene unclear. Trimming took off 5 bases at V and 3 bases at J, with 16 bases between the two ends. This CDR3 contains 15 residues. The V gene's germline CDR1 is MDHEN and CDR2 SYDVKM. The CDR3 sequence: CASSPPRAGDYGYTF. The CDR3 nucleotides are TGTGCCAGCAGTCCACCTCGAGCAGGCGACTATGGCTACACCTTC.

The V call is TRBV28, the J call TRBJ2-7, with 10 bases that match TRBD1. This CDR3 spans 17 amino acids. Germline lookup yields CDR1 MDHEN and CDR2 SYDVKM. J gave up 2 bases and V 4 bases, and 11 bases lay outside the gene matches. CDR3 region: CASSSLDRGLNTYEQYF. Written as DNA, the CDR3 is TGTGCCAGCAGTTCTCTCGACAGGGGGCTCAATACCTACGAGCAGTACTTC. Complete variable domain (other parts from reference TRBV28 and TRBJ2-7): DVKVTQSSRYLVKRTGEKVFLECVQDMDHENMFWYRQDPGLGLRLIYFSYDVKMKEKGDIPEGYSVSREKKERFSLILESASTNQTSMYLCASSSLDRGLNTYEQYFGPGTRLTVT.

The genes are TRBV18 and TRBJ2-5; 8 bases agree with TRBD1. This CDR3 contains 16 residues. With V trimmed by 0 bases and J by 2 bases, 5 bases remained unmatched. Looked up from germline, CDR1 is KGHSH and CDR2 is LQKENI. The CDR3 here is CASSPPNRTGQETQYF. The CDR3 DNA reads TGTGCCAGCTCACCACCCAACCGGACAGGGCAAGAGACCCAGTACTTC.

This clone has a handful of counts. The CDR3 nucleotides are TGTGCCAGCAGCCAATTGGGGACAGTAGACAGCTACGAGCAGTACTTC. Translated, it gives CASSQLGTVDSYEQYF. V usage is TRBV4-2 and J usage is TRBJ2-7, with TRBD1 matching over 7 bases. Germline V gene lookup returns CDR1 LGHNA and CDR2 YNFKEQ. The trim removed 2 bases at V and 3 bases at J, leaving 10 bases unmatched. CDR3 length: 16 residues.

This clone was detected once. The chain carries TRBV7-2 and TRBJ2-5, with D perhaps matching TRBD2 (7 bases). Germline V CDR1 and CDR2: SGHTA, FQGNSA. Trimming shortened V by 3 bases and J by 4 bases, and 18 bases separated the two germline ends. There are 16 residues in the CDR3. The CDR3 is CASSFQRDKRGETQYF. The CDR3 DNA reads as TGTGCCAGCAGCTTCCAGCGGGACAAACGGGGAGAGACCCAGTACTTC.

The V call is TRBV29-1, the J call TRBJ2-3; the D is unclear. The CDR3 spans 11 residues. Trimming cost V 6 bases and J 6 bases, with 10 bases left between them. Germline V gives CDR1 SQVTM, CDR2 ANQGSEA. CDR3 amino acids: CSVAQMDTQYF. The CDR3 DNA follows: TGCAGCGTCGCCCAGATGGATACGCAGTATTTT.

This chain's CDR3 is CACLGTGGYTF. Written as DNA, the CDR3 is TGTGCCTGCCTCGGAACGGGAGGCTACACCTTC. This chain connects TRBV28 to TRBJ1-2; no firm D call. This CDR3 has 11 amino acids. CDR1 and CDR2 from the germline V gene are MDHEN and SYDVKM. Trimming removed 11 bases from V and 8 bases from J, with 15 bases in between.

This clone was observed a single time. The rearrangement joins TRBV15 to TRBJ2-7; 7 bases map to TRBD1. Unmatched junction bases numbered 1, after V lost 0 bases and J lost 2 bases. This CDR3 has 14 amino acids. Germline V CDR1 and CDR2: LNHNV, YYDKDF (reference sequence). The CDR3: CATSRDDRAYEQYF. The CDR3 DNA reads TGTGCCACCAGCAGAGATGACAGGGCCTACGAGCAGTACTTC.